This TCR beta chain derives from a study of T cell repertoires in cytomegalovirus infection. For the study at large: CMV infection and matching HLA type were both indicated by public TCR beta signatures. Findings and caveats of the study: In two of eight donors, the top clonotype was HLA-C-restricted CMV-specific. Carriers of CMV and the relevant HLA type were discriminated by public TCR beta frequency.

TCRdb reprocessed the reads with MiXCR, giving one entry per CDR3 protein. The sample has around 180,000 distinct CDR3 sequences, 28% seen once. This CDR3 contains 14 residues. From germline, CDR1 is DFQATT and CDR2 SNEGSKA (reference sequence). V was cut by 3 bases and J by 3 bases, with 14 bases left in between. As to this clonotype: The antigen is unknown.

Material for sequencing was PBMCs. The chain has TRBV20-1 and TRBJ1-1; a weak D match, TRBD1 (6 bases). This receptor was identified in a human donor in good health (CMV status not recorded). Some clones in this sample may be carry-over from other donors' samples. This CDR3 reads CSASSGVRYTEAFF. As DNA, the CDR3 is TGCAGTGCTAGTTCAGGGGTCCGGTACACTGAAGCTTTCTTT.